This entry describes one TCR beta chain. This sample was taken from a study of blood T cell repertoires in COVID-19. V lost 0 bases to trimming and J lost 2 bases, with 11 bases between them. Germline-derived CDR1 and CDR2 are LGHDT and YNNKEL (reference sequence). This CDR3 is built from 16 residues. The assay was immunoSEQ multiplex PCR, and TCRdb's table has in-frame clones only and misses some. The sample lists just under 350,000 clones, around nine tenths occurring once. This receptor was identified in a woman under 30 who had recovered from COVID-19. The V gene is TRBV3-1 (or the pseudogene TRBV3-2), the J gene TRBJ2-1, with D perhaps TRBD2 (5 bases). The material sequenced was peripheral blood. The CDR3 DNA reads as TGTGCCAGCAGCCAAGATACGCACGGGGCCTACAATGAGCAGTTCTTC. This translates into CASSQDTHGAYNEQFF.